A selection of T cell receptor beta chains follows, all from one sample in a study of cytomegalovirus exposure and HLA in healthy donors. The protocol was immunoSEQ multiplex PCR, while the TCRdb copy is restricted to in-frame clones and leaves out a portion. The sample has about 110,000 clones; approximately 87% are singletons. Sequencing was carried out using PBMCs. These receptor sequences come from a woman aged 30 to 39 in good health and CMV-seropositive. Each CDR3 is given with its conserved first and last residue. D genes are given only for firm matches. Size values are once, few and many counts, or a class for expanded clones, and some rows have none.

cdr3_aa: CASSPLLAGSTDTQYF
cdr3_nt: TGTGCCAGCTCACCACTCCTAGCGGGAAGCACAGATACGCAGTATTTT
v_call: TRBV18
j_call: TRBJ2-3
clone_size: -
d_call: TRBD2

cdr3_aa: CASSLGDRVGGYTF
cdr3_nt: TGTGCCAGCAGCTTGGGGGACAGGGTCGGTGGCTACACCTTC
v_call: TRBV5-6
j_call: TRBJ1-2
clone_size: -
d_call: TRBD1

cdr3_aa: CASSLGGEYSYEQYF
cdr3_nt: TGTGCCAGCAGCTTAGGAGGGGAATACTCCTACGAGCAGTACTTC
v_call: TRBV5-6
j_call: TRBJ2-7
clone_size: -
d_call: -

cdr3_aa: CASSLVGDRSSYEQYF
cdr3_nt: TGTGCCAGCAGTTTAGTGGGCGACAGGAGCTCCTACGAGCAGTACTTC
v_call: TRBV28
j_call: TRBJ2-7
clone_size: once
d_call: -

cdr3_aa: CASSPRGSSETQYF
cdr3_nt: TGTGCCAGCTCTCCGCGGGGGAGTTCAGAGACCCAGTACTTC
v_call: TRBV7-9
j_call: TRBJ2-5
clone_size: once
d_call: TRBD2

cdr3_aa: CASSQGTAYGYTF
cdr3_nt: TGTGCCAGCTCACAAGGGACAGCCTATGGCTACACCTTC
v_call: TRBV18
j_call: TRBJ1-2
clone_size: few
d_call: TRBD1

cdr3_aa: CASSLGTSGRMDEQFF
cdr3_nt: TGTGCCAGCAGCTTAGGCACTAGCGGGAGGATGGATGAGCAGTTCTTC
v_call: TRBV11-3
j_call: TRBJ2-1
clone_size: -
d_call: TRBD2

cdr3_aa: CSVGEQDRVYNYGYTF
cdr3_nt: TGCAGCGTTGGGGAACAGGACAGGGTGTACAACTATGGCTACACCTTC
v_call: TRBV29-1
j_call: TRBJ1-2
clone_size: -
d_call: TRBD1

cdr3_aa: CASSLGSRYGYTF
cdr3_nt: TGTGCCAGTTCATTGGGGAGTAGATATGGCTACACCTTC
v_call: TRBV19
j_call: TRBJ1-2
clone_size: -
d_call: -

cdr3_aa: CAISPSANPYEQYF
cdr3_nt: TGTGCCATCAGTCCATCTGCGAACCCCTACGAGCAGTACTTC
v_call: TRBV10-3
j_call: TRBJ2-7
clone_size: -
d_call: -

cdr3_aa: CASSQGGTGMAYEQYF
cdr3_nt: TGCGCCAGCAGCCAAGGAGGTACAGGGATGGCCTACGAGCAGTACTTC
v_call: TRBV4-3
j_call: TRBJ2-7
clone_size: -
d_call: -

cdr3_aa: CASSYPVGQKNEQYF
cdr3_nt: TGTGCCAGCAGTTACCCCGTGGGACAGAAGAACGAGCAGTACTTC
v_call: TRBV6-6
j_call: TRBJ2-7
clone_size: -
d_call: TRBD1

cdr3_aa: CASSQEGQGQFGQFF
cdr3_nt: TGTGCCAGCAGCCAAGAAGGGCAGGGACAGTTTGGGCAGTTCTTC
v_call: TRBV14
j_call: TRBJ2-1
clone_size: -
d_call: TRBD1

cdr3_aa: CASRGTNVQPQHF
cdr3_nt: TGTGCCAGTAGAGGGACTAACGTTCAGCCCCAGCATTTT
v_call: TRBV19
j_call: TRBJ1-5
clone_size: -
d_call: -

cdr3_aa: CASSPGLAGGPGGNEQFF
cdr3_nt: TGTGCCAGCAGCCCCGGACTAGCGGGGGGGCCCGGCGGCAATGAGCAGTTCTTC
v_call: TRBV11-2
j_call: TRBJ2-1
clone_size: -
d_call: TRBD2

cdr3_aa: CASSLAGPNSYEQYF
cdr3_nt: TGCGCCAGCAGCTTGGCAGGGCCCAACTCCTACGAGCAGTACTTC
v_call: TRBV5-1
j_call: TRBJ2-7
clone_size: -
d_call: -

cdr3_aa: CAWRRTGAGNTIYF
cdr3_nt: TGTGCCTGGAGGCGGACAGGGGCTGGAAACACCATATATTTT
v_call: TRBV30
j_call: TRBJ1-3
clone_size: -
d_call: TRBD1

cdr3_aa: CASSLPGQQEEQYF
cdr3_nt: TGTGCCAGCAGTTTACCGGGACAGCAGGAAGAGCAGTACTTC
v_call: TRBV28
j_call: TRBJ2-7
clone_size: -
d_call: TRBD1

cdr3_aa: CASSTGNPETEAFF
cdr3_nt: TGTGCCAGCAGCACAGGGAATCCGGAGACTGAAGCTTTCTTT
v_call: TRBV6-1
j_call: TRBJ1-1
clone_size: once
d_call: -

cdr3_aa: CASRIQGAYEQYF
cdr3_nt: TGCGCCAGCAGGATACAGGGGGCTTACGAGCAGTACTTC
v_call: TRBV5-1
j_call: TRBJ2-7
clone_size: few
d_call: TRBD1

cdr3_aa: CAWRGQSNYGYTF
cdr3_nt: TGTGCCTGGAGGGGACAGAGTAACTATGGCTACACCTTC
v_call: TRBV30
j_call: TRBJ1-2
clone_size: -
d_call: TRBD1

cdr3_aa: CASSQDSGGIQYF
cdr3_nt: TGCGCCAGCAGCCAAGATTCAGGAGGCATTCAGTACTTC
v_call: TRBV4-1
j_call: TRBJ2-4
clone_size: -
d_call: -

cdr3_aa: CASSSGLAGGPPTDTQYF
cdr3_nt: TGTGCCAGCAGCTCCGGACTAGCGGGAGGGCCGCCCACAGATACGCAGTATTTT
v_call: TRBV7-2
j_call: TRBJ2-3
clone_size: -
d_call: TRBD2

cdr3_aa: CACTGLHYEQYF
cdr3_nt: TGTGCCTGCACGGGACTACACTACGAGCAGTACTTC
v_call: TRBV2
j_call: TRBJ2-7
clone_size: once
d_call: TRBD2

cdr3_aa: CASSSSGASTDTQYF
cdr3_nt: TGTGCCAGCAGTTCTAGCGGGGCTAGCACAGATACGCAGTATTTT
v_call: TRBV6-6
j_call: TRBJ2-3
clone_size: -
d_call: TRBD2

cdr3_aa: CASSSLPGTGHEKLFF
cdr3_nt: TGTGCCAGCAGTTCCCTTCCCGGGACAGGACATGAAAAACTGTTTTTT
v_call: TRBV6-6
j_call: TRBJ1-4
clone_size: -
d_call: TRBD1

cdr3_aa: CASTLTGTDGELFF
cdr3_nt: TGTGCCAGCACCCTGACAGGGACCGACGGGGAGCTGTTTTTT
v_call: TRBV28
j_call: TRBJ2-2
clone_size: once
d_call: TRBD1

cdr3_aa: CASSFPGGMNTEAFF
cdr3_nt: TGTGCCAGCAGTTTTCCCGGAGGGATGAACACTGAAGCTTTCTTT
v_call: TRBV28
j_call: TRBJ1-1
clone_size: -
d_call: -

cdr3_aa: CAWSPPGNTQYF
cdr3_nt: TGTGCCTGGAGTCCACCGGGGAATACGCAGTATTTT
v_call: TRBV30
j_call: TRBJ2-3
clone_size: -
d_call: -

cdr3_aa: CASSMEYYNEQFF
cdr3_nt: TGTGCCAGCAGCATGGAGTATTACAATGAGCAGTTCTTC
v_call: TRBV7-2
j_call: TRBJ2-1
clone_size: -
d_call: -

cdr3_aa: CASSVGGLVTYNEQFF
cdr3_nt: TGTGCCAGCAGCGTAGGGGGACTGGTGACCTACAATGAGCAGTTCTTC
v_call: TRBV9
j_call: TRBJ2-1
clone_size: -
d_call: -

cdr3_aa: CSASGQASYTF
cdr3_nt: TGCAGTGCGTCGGGACAGGCTTCCTACACCTTC
v_call: TRBV20-1
j_call: TRBJ1-2
clone_size: -
d_call: TRBD1

cdr3_aa: CASSIYSGYGYTF
cdr3_nt: TGTGCCAGTAGTATCTACAGTGGATATGGCTACACCTTC
v_call: TRBV19
j_call: TRBJ1-2
clone_size: -
d_call: -

cdr3_aa: CASREGRLNTEAFF
cdr3_nt: TGTGCCAGCAGGGAGGGACGGTTGAACACTGAAGCTTTCTTT
v_call: TRBV2
j_call: TRBJ1-1
clone_size: -
d_call: -

cdr3_aa: CASKQQTNEKLFF
cdr3_nt: TGTGCCAGCAAACAGCAAACTAATGAAAAACTGTTTTTT
v_call: TRBV25-1
j_call: TRBJ1-4
clone_size: few
d_call: -

cdr3_aa: CASSWAGTGADTQYF
cdr3_nt: TGTGCCAGCAGTTGGGCCGGGACAGGCGCAGATACGCAGTATTTT
v_call: TRBV6-6
j_call: TRBJ2-3
clone_size: once
d_call: TRBD1

cdr3_aa: CASSPQTGRAEAFF
cdr3_nt: TGTGCCAGCAGCCCCCAGACAGGGAGAGCTGAAGCTTTCTTT
v_call: TRBV5-6
j_call: TRBJ1-1
clone_size: -
d_call: TRBD1

cdr3_aa: CASSWGGDSPNQPQHF
cdr3_nt: TGTGCCAGCAGCTGGGGCGGGGATTCCCCCAATCAGCCCCAGCATTTT
v_call: TRBV5-6
j_call: TRBJ1-5
clone_size: -
d_call: -

cdr3_aa: CSASQETQYF
cdr3_nt: TGCAGTGCCAGCCAAGAGACCCAGTACTTC
v_call: TRBV20-1
j_call: TRBJ2-5
clone_size: -
d_call: -

cdr3_aa: CASSAQPNTGELFF
cdr3_nt: TGCGCCAGCAGCGCACAGCCGAACACCGGGGAGCTGTTTTTT
v_call: TRBV5-1
j_call: TRBJ2-2
clone_size: -
d_call: -